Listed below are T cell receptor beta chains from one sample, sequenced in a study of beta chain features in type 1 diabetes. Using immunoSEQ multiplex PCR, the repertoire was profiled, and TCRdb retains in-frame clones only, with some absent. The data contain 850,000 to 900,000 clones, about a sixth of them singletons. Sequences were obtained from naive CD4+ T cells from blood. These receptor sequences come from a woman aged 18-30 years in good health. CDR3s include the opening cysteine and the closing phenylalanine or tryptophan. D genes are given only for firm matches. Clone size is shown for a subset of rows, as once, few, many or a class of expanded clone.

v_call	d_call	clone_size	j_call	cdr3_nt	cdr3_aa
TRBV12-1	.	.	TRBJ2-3	TGTGCCAGGGGACTAGCGGGATCTAGGGGCACAGATACGCAGTATTTT	CARGLAGSRGTDTQYF
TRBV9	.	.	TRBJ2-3	TGTGCCAGCAGCGTAGGCTCTGTCGGCACAGATACGCAGTATTTT	CASSVGSVGTDTQYF
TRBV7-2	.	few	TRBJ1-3	TGTGCCAGCAGCTTAGCGAACGGGGGAAACACCATATATTTT	CASSLANGGNTIYF
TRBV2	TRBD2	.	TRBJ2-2	TGTGCCAGCATGGGGCGGGAGCACGGGGAGCTGTTTTTT	CASMGREHGELFF
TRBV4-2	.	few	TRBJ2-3	TGTGCCAGCAGCCAAGGGGTGGCAGATACGCAGTATTTT	CASSQGVADTQYF
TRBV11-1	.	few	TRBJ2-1	TGTGCCAGCAGCCACGGAGACACTGAGCAGTTCTTC	CASSHGDTEQFF
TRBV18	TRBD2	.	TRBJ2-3	TGTGCCAGCTCACCGTCCCCAGCGGGAGTCACAGATACGCAGTATTTT	CASSPSPAGVTDTQYF
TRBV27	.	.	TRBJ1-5	TGTGCCAGCAAAGACGTTCAGGGAATCAATCAGCCCCAGCATTTT	CASKDVQGINQPQHF
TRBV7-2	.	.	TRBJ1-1	TGTGCCAGCAGCTTAAGGACCCACGGCACTGAAGCTTTCTTT	CASSLRTHGTEAFF
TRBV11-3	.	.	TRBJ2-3	TGTGCCAGCAGCTTAAACCCCCCGGGATCCGGAGATACGCAGTATTTT	CASSLNPPGSGDTQYF
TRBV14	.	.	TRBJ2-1	TGTGCCAGCAGCTCGGGACGGACCTACAATGAGCAGTTCTTC	CASSSGRTYNEQFF
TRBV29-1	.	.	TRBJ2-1	TGCAGCGTTGGTGGTAGCGGCCCCGCTAGCTCCTACAATGAGCAGTTCTTC	CSVGGSGPASSYNEQFF
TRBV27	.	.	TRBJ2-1	TGTGCCAGCAGTTGGGTTTTCGATGGGGACGAGCAGTTCTTC	CASSWVFDGDEQFF
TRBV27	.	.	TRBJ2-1	TGTGCCAGCAGTTTATCACCGGTCAACAATGAGCAGTTCTTC	CASSLSPVNNEQFF
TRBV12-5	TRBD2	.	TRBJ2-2	TGTGCTAGTGGTTTCAATAGCGGGCCACACGAATTCGGGGAGCTGTTTTTT	CASGFNSGPHEFGELFF
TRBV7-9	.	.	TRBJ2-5	TGTGCCAGCAGCCCCTGGGGCCCCGAAAGAGAGACCCAGTACTTC	CASSPWGPERETQYF
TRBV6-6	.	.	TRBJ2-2	TGTGCCAGCATACTCCGGGATTTCACCGGGGAGCTGTTTTTT	CASILRDFTGELFF
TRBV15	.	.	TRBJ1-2	TGTGCCACCAGCAGAGATCCTGGCTATGGCTACACCTTC	CATSRDPGYGYTF
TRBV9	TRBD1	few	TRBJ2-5	TGTGCCAGCAGCGTGGGACAGGGGGCGAGAGAGACCCAGTACTTC	CASSVGQGARETQYF
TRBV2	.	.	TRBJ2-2	TGTGCCAGCAGTTTTACCCCGGGAAAGTTTCCCGGGGAGCTGTTTTTT	CASSFTPGKFPGELFF
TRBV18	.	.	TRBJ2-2	TGTGCCAGCTCACCACGAATCACAGACACCGGGGAGCTGTTTTTT	CASSPRITDTGELFF
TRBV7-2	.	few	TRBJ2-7	TGTGCCAGCAGCACTAGGGCGGGTCCCTCCTACGAGCAGTACTTC	CASSTRAGPSYEQYF
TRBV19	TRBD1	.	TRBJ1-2	TGTGCCAGTAGCACCACTGCCCGGGACAGCTATGGCTACACCTTC	CASSTTARDSYGYTF
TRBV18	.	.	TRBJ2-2	TGTGCCAGCTCACCACCAAACGCTGAGACCGGGGAGCTGTTTTTT	CASSPPNAETGELFF
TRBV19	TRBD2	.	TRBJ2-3	TGTGCCAGTAGGTTCAGCACGGCGGGAGCGTTAGATACGCAGTATTTT	CASRFSTAGALDTQYF
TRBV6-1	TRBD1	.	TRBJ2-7	TGTGCCAGCAGTGAAGGGGGGACAGGGACCTACGAGCAGTACTTC	CASSEGGTGTYEQYF
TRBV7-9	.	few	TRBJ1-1	TGTGCCAGCAGCTTAGCCGCCGGTTGGTCAACACGCACTGAAGCTTTCTTT	CASSLAAGWSTRTEAFF
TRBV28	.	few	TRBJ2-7	TGTGCCAGCAGTTATTATCCAGCTTTAACCTACGAGCAGTACTTC	CASSYYPALTYEQYF
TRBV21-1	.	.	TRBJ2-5	TGTGCCAGCAGCAAAGACGGGACAGGGGGCGAGGAGACCCAGTACTTC	CASSKDGTGGEETQYF
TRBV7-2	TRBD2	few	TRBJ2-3	TGTGCCAGCAGCTTAACGGCGGGAGCCACAGATACGCAGTATTTT	CASSLTAGATDTQYF
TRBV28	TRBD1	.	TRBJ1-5	TGTGCCAGCAGCGACCAGGGGGAACAGCCCCAGCATTTT	CASSDQGEQPQHF
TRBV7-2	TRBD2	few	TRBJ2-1	TGTGCCAGCAGCGGCCTGGGACTAGCGGGAGCCAATGAGCAGTTCTTC	CASSGLGLAGANEQFF
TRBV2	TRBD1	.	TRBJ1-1	TGTGCCAGCGGCAGGGGGCGCGGCACTGAAGCTTTCTTT	CASGRGRGTEAFF
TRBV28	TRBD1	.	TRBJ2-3	TGTGCCAGCCGGGACAGCAACACAGATACGCAGTATTTT	CASRDSNTDTQYF
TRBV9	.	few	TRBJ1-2	TGTGCCAGCAGCGTAGGGGGAGGAAACTATGGCTACACCTTC	CASSVGGGNYGYTF
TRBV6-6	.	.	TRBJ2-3	TGTGCCAGCAGAGATAGCAGCACAGATACGCAGTATTTT	CASRDSSTDTQYF
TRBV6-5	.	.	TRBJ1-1	TGTGCCAGCACCTTCCGGGCCACAGCTAACACTGAAGCTTTCTTT	CASTFRATANTEAFF
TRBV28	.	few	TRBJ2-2	TGTGCCAGCAGCCTTGCTAGCGAAGCGAACACCGGGGAGCTGTTTTTT	CASSLASEANTGELFF
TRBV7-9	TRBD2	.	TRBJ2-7	TGTGCCAGCAGCTTATTCGGCGGGAGTACGGGCGAGCAGTACTTC	CASSLFGGSTGEQYF
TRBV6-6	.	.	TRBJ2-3	TGTGCCAGCAGTTACTATGATAGCACAGATACGCAGTATTTT	CASSYYDSTDTQYF
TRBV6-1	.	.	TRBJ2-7	TGTGCCAGCAGTGTCGGGGGCCGAGGGACCTACGAGCAGTACTTC	CASSVGGRGTYEQYF
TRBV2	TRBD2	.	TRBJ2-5	TGTGCCAGCATCATAGCGAGCGGGAGAGTAGAGACCCAGTACTTC	CASIIASGRVETQYF
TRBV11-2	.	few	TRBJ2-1	TGTGCCAGCAGCTCAGTTAGCTCCTACAATGAGCAGTTCTTC	CASSSVSSYNEQFF
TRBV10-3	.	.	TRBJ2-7	TGTGCCATCGGGAGCTCCGGTTTAGACGAGCAGTACTTC	CAIGSSGLDEQYF
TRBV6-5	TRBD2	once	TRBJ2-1	TGTGCCAGCAGTCAACAATGGACTAGCGGGAGGCAGTTCTTC	CASSQQWTSGRQFF
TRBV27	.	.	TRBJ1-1	TGTGCCAGCAGCCGCGGAACCACTGAAGCTTTCTTT	CASSRGTTEAFF
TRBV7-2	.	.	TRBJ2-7	TGTGCCAGCAGCCCTCGGACAAATGGCGGCTACGAGCAGTACTTC	CASSPRTNGGYEQYF
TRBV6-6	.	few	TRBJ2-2	TGTGCCAGCAGTTCTACGAACACCGGGGAGCTGTTTTTT	CASSSTNTGELFF
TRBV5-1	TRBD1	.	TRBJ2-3	TGCGCCAGCAGCTTGGGACAGGGGGCCACAGATACGCAGTATTTT	CASSLGQGATDTQYF
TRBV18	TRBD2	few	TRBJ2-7	TGTGCCAGCTCACCACTCCCTAGCGGGAGTGGTTACGAGCAGTACTTC	CASSPLPSGSGYEQYF
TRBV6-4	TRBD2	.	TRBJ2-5	TGTGCCAGCAGTGACGCGGCTAGCGGGAGTAAGGACTTC	CASSDAASGSKDF
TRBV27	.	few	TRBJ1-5	TGTGCCAGCAGTTTATGGGGTTCTAATCAGCCCCAGCATTTT	CASSLWGSNQPQHF
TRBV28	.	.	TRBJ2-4	TGTGCCAGCAGCCCGGTCCTTCCAGCCAAAAACATTCAGTACTTC	CASSPVLPAKNIQYF
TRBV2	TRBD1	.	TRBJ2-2	TGTGCCAGCACCCGTGGGACAGGGGGCCCCGGGGAGCTGTTTTTT	CASTRGTGGPGELFF
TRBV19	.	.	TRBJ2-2	TGTGCCAGCAAGACGGGAGTTGGGAACACCGGGGAGCTGTTTTTT	CASKTGVGNTGELFF